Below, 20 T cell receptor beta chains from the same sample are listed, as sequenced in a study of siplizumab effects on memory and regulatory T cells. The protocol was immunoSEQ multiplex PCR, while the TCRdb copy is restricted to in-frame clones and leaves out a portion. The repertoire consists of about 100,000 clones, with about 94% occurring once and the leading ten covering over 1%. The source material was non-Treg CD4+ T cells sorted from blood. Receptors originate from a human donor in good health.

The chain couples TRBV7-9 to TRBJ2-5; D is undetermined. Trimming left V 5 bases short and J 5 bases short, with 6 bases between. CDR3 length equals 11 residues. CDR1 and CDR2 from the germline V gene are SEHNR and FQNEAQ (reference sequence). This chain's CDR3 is CASSDVETQYF. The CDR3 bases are TGTGCCAGCAGCGACGTGGAGACCCAGTACTTC.

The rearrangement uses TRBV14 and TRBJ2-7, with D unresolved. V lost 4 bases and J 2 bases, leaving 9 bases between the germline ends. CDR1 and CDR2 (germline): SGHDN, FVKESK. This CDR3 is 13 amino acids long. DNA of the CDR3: TGTGCCAGCAGCCCCCTCGGCGCCTACGAGCAGTACTTC. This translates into CASSPLGAYEQYF. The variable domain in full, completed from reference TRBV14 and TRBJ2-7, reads EAGVTQFPSHSVIEKGQTVTLRCDPISGHDNLYWYRRVMGKEIKFLLHFVKESKQDESGMPNNRFLAERTGGTYSTLKVQPAELEDSGVYFCASSPLGAYEQYFGPGTRLTVT.

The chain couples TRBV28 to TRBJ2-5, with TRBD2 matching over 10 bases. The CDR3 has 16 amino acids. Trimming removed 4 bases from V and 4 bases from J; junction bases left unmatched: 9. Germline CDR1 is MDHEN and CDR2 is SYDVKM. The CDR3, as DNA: TGTGCCAGCAGTTCAGGAGCGGGAGGGTGGTTAGAGACCCAGTACTTC. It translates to CASSSGAGGWLETQYF.

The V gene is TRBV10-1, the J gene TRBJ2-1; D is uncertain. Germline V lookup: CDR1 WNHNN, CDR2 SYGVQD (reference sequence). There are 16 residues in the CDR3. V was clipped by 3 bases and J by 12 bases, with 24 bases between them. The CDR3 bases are TGCGCCAGCAGTGACGGTGGTAGCTCAGCCCCAATGACGCAGTTCTTC. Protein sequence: CASSDGGSSAPMTQFF.

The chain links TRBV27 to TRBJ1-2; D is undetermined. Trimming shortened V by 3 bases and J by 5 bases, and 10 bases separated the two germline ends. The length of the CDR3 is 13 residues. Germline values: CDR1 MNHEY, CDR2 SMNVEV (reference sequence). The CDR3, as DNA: TGTGCCAGCAGTTTGAAAGGAACTTATGGCTACACCTTC. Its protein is CASSLKGTYGYTF.

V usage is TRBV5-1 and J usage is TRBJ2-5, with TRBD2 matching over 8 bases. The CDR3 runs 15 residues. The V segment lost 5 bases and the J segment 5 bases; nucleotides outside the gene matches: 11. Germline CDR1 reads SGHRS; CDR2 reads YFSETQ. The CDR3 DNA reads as TGCGCCAGCAGTACCGCTCCCGGGAGGGAGGAGACCCAGTACTTC. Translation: CASSTAPGREETQYF.

The chain's CDR3 is CASSYYGGLAGNTIYF. The CDR3 DNA reads as TGTGCCAGCAGTTACTATGGGGGACTTGCTGGAAACACCATATATTTT. The chain joins TRBV6-5 to TRBJ1-3; D is possibly TRBD1 (5 bases). V was pared by 1 base and J by 2 bases, with 12 bases between. The CDR3 consists of 16 residues. Looked up from germline, CDR1 is MNHEY and CDR2 is SVGAGI.

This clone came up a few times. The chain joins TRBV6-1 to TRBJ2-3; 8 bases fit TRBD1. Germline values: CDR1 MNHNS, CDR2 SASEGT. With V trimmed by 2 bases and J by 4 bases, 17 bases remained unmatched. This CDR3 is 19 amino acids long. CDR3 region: CASSELRPRQGRSADTQYF. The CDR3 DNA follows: TGTGCCAGCAGTGAATTGCGCCCGAGACAGGGGCGATCGGCAGATACGCAGTATTTT.

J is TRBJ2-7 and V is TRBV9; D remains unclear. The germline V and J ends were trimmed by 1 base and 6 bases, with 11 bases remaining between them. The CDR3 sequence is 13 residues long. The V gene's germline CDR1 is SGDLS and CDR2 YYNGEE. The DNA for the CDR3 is TGTGCCAGCAGCGTAATAAATACGGGCGAGCAGTACTTC. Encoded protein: CASSVINTGEQYF.

The CDR3 region is CASSPQQANEQFF. In nucleotides, the CDR3 is TGTGCCAGCAGCCCCCAACAGGCCAATGAGCAGTTCTTC. The rearrangement links TRBV7-3 to TRBJ2-1, with a possible D match to TRBD1 (5 bases). V was pared by 5 bases and J by 6 bases, with 11 bases between. The germline V gene encodes CDR1 SGHTA and CDR2 FQGTGA. The CDR3 runs to 13 residues.

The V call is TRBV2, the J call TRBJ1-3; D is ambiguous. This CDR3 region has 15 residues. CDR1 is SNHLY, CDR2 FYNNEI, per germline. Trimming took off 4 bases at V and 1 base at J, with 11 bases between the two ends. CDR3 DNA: TGTGCCAGCAGTGCTAACGGGTTATCTGGAAACACCATATATTTT. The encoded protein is CASSANGLSGNTIYF.

CDR3: CASSLDLNTEAFF. CDR3 in DNA: TGTGCCAGCAGTCTCGATTTGAACACTGAAGCTTTCTTT. The chain joins TRBV6-4 to TRBJ1-1; D is undetermined. Germline values: CDR1 MRHNA, CDR2 SNTAGT. Deletions cut 5 bases from V and 0 bases from J, with 7 bases between. The CDR3 contains 13 residues.

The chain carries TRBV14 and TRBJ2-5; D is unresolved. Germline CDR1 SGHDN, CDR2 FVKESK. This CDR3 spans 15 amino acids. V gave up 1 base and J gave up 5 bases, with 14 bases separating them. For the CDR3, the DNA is TGTGCCAGCAGCCAAGGATCGGCGGTTTTGGAGACCCAGTACTTC. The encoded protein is CASSQGSAVLETQYF.

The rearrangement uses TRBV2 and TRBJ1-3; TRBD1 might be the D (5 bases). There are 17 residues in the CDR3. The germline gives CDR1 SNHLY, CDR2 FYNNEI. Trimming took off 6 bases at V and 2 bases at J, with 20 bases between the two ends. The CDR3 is CASRPSGGGLTGNTIYF. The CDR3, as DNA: TGTGCCAGCAGGCCTTCGGGGGGGGGTTTAACTGGAAACACCATATATTTT.

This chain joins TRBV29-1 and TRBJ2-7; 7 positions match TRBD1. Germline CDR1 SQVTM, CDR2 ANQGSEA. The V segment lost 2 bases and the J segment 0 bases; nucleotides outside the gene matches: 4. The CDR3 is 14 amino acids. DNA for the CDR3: TGCAGCGTTGAAAGGGGACAGAACTCCTACGAGCAGTACTTC. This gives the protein CSVERGQNSYEQYF.

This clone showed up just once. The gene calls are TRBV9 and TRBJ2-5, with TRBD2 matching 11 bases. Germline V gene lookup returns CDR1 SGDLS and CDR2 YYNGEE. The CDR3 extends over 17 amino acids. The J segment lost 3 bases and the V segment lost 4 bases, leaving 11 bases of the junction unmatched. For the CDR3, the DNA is TGTGCCAGCAGCTTAAAACCGGGACTAGCGGCAGAAGAGACCCAGTACTTC. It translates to CASSLKPGLAAEETQYF. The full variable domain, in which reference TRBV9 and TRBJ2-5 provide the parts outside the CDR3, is DSGVTQTPKHLITATGQRVTLRCSPRSGDLSVYWYQQSLDQGLQFLIQYYNGEERAKGNILERFSAQQFPDLHSELNLSSLELGDSALYFCASSLKPGLAAEETQYFGPGTRLLVL.

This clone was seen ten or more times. The CDR3 loop reads CASSDPPGQGHEQYF. The CDR3 coding sequence is TGTGCCAGCAGTGACCCACCGGGACAGGGCCACGAGCAGTACTTC. The V and J genes are TRBV2 and TRBJ2-7, with 9 bases aligning to TRBD1. The CDR3 covers 15 residues. Germline V gene sequence: CDR1 SNHLY, CDR2 FYNNEI. V dropped 3 bases and J dropped 5; count of bases not matched to a gene: 8.

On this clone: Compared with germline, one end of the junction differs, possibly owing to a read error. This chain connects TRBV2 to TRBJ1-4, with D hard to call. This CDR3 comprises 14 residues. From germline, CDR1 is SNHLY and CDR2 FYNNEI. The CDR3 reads CASNELQNVEKLFF. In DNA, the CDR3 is TGTGCCAGCAATGAACTCCAGAATGTTGAAAAACTGTTTTTT.

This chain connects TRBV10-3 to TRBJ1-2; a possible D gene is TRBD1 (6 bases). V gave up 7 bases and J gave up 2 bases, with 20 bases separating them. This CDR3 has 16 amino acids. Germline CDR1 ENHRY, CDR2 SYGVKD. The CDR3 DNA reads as TGTGCCATCAAACCGGAGTTCAACCAGGGGAACTATGGCTACACCTTC. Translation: CAIKPEFNQGNYGYTF.

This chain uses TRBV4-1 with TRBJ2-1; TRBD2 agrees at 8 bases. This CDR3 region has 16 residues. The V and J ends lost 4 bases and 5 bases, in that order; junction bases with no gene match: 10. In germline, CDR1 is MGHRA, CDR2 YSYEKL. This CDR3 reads CASSPLTSATNNEQFF. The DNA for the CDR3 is TGCGCCAGCAGCCCGCTGACTAGCGCAACCAACAATGAGCAGTTCTTC.